This T cell receptor beta chain was documented in a study of cytomegalovirus exposure and HLA in healthy donors. The study ran its PCR with 60 Vbeta and 13 Jbeta primers. TCRdb's table, derived via immunoSEQ multiplex PCR, lists solely in-frame clones and lacks some. This sample carries 90,000 to 120,000 clones, roughly 80% of them seen once, and the ten largest clones take 2% to 3%. Per the germline V gene, CDR1 is MRHNA and CDR2 is SNTAGT. The CDR3 covers 13 residues. V was clipped by 3 bases and J by 6 bases, with 9 bases between them. This clone is a singleton in its sample. The chain employs TRBV6-4 and TRBJ2-4, with unresolved D. The sequenced sample was PBMCs. The receptor was isolated from a man aged 25-45 years in good health and CMV-seropositive. The CDR3 bases are TGTGCCAGCAGTGATCAGGCGAGAAACATTCAGTACTTC. Protein sequence: CASSDQARNIQYF.